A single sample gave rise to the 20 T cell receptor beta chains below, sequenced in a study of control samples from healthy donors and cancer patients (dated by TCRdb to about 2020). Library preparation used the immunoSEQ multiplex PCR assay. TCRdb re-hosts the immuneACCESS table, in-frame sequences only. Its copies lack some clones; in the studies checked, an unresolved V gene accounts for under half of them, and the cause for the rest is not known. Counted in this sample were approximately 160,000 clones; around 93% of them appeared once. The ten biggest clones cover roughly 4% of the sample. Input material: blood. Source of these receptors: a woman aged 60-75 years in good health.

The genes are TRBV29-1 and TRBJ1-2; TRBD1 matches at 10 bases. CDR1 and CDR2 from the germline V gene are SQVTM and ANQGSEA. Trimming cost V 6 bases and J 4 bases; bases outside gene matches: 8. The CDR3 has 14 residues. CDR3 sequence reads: CSVTGTGVSYGYTF. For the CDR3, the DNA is TGCAGCGTGACCGGGACAGGGGTATCCTATGGCTACACCTTC. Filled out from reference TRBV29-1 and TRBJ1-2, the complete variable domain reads SAVISQKPSRDICQRGTSLTIQCQVDSQVTMMFWYRQQPGQSLTLIATANQGSEATYESGFVIDKFPISRPNLTFSTLTVSNMSPEDSSIYLCSVTGTGVSYGYTFGSGTRLTVV.

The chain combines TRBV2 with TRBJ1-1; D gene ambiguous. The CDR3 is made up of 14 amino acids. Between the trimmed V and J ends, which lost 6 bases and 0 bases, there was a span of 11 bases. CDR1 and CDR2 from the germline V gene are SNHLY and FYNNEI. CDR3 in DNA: TGTGCCAGCAGGATTCAAAGTTTGAACACTGAAGCTTTCTTT. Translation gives CASRIQSLNTEAFF.

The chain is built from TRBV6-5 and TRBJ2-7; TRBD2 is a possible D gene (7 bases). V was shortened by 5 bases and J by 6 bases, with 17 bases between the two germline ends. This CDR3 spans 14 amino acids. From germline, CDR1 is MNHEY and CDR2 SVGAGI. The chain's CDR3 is CASSQGAGAVEQYF. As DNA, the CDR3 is TGTGCCAGCAGTCAGGGTGCGGGGGCGGTCGAGCAGTACTTC.

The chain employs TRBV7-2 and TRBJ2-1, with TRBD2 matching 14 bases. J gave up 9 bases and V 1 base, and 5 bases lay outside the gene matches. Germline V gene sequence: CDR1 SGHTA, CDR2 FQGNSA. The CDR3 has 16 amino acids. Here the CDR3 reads CASSLVAGLAGGEQFF. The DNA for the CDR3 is TGTGCCAGCAGCTTAGTAGCCGGACTAGCGGGGGGTGAGCAGTTCTTC. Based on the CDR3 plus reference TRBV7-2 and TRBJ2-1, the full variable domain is GAGVSQSPSNKVTEKGKDVELRCDPISGHTALYWYRQSLGQGLEFLIYFQGNSAPDKSGLPSDRFSAERTGGSVSTLTIQRTQQEDSAVYLCASSLVAGLAGGEQFFGPGTRLTVL.

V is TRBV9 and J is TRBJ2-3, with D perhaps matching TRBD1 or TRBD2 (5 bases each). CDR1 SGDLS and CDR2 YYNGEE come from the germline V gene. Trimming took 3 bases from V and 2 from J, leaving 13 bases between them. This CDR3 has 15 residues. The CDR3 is CASSAEGQPTDTQYF. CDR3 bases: TGTGCCAGCAGCGCCGAGGGGCAGCCCACAGATACGCAGTATTTT.

The chain's CDR3 is CASSQGRENYGYTF. In nucleotides, the CDR3 is TGTGCCAGCAGCCAAGGCAGGGAGAACTATGGCTACACCTTC. The V call is TRBV27, the J call TRBJ1-2, with a weak D call TRBD1 (5 bases). This CDR3 region has 14 residues. V was cut by 6 bases and J by 2 bases, with 13 bases left in between. Germline CDR1 is MNHEY and CDR2 is SMNVEV (reference sequence).

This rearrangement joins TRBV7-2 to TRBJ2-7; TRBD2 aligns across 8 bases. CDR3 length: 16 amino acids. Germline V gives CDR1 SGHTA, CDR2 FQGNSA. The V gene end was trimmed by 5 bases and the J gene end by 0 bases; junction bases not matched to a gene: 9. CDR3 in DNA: TGTGCCAGCAGCCCACAAGGCGGGGGGTTCTCCTACGAGCAGTACTTC. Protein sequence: CASSPQGGGFSYEQYF.

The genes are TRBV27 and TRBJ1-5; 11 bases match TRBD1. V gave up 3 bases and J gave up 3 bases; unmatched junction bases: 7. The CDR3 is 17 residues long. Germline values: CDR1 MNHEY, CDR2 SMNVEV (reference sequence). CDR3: CASSLIGTGGPNQPQHF. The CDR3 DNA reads TGTGCCAGCAGTTTGATTGGGACAGGGGGTCCCAATCAGCCCCAGCATTTT.

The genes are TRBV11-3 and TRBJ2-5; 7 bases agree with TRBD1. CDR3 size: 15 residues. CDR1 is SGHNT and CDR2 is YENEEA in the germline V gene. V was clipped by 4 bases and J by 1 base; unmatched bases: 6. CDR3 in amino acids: CASSSGDRLQETQYF. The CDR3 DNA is TGTGCCAGCAGCTCTGGGGACAGACTCCAAGAGACCCAGTACTTC. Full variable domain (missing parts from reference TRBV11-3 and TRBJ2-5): EAGVVQSPRYKIIEKKQPVAFWCNPISGHNTLYWYLQNLGQGPELLIRYENEEAVDDSQLPKDRFSAERLKGVDSTLKIQPAELGDSAVYLCASSSGDRLQETQYFGPGTRLLVL.

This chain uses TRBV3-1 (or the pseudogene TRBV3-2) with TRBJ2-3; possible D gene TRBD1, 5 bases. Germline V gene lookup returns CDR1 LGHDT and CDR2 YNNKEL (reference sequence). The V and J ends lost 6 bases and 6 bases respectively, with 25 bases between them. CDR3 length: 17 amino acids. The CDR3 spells CASRKSRVQVNTDTQYF. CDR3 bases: TGTGCCAGCAGAAAGAGCAGGGTCCAAGTAAACACGGATACGCAGTATTTT.

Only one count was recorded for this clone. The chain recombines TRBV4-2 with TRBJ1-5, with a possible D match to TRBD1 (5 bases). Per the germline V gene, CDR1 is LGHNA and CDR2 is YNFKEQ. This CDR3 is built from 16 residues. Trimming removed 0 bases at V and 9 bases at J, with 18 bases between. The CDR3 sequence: CASSQESTATIRPQHF. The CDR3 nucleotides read TGTGCCAGCAGCCAAGAGTCGACAGCTACAATCAGGCCCCAGCATTTT.

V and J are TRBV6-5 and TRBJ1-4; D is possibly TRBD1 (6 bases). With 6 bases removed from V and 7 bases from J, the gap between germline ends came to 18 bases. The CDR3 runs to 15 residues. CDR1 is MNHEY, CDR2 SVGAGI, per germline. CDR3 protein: CASRRSGTLGEKLFF. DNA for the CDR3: TGTGCCAGCAGACGTTCCGGGACACTGGGTGAAAAACTGTTTTTT.

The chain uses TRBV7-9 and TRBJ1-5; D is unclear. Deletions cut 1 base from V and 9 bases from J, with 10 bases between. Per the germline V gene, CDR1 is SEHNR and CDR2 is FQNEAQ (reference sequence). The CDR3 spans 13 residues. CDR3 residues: CASSLDHGAPQHF. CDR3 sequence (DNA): TGTGCCAGCAGCTTAGACCATGGCGCGCCCCAGCATTTT.

In DNA form, the CDR3 reads TGTGCCAGCAGCGTAAAAGGGGGGCATGACAACGAGCAGTACTTC. This translates into CASSVKGGHDNEQYF. The V and J genes are TRBV9 and TRBJ2-7; D could derive from TRBD1 or TRBD2 (6 bases each). V dropped 1 base and J dropped 5 bases, with 16 bases sitting between them. The CDR3 covers 15 residues. Germline V CDR1 and CDR2: SGDLS, YYNGEE.

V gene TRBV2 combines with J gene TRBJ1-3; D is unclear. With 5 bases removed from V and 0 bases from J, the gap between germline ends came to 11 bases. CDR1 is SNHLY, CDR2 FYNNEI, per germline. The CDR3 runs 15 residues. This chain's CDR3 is CASSFARNSGNTIYF. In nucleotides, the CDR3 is TGTGCCAGCAGTTTTGCCCGGAACTCTGGAAACACCATATATTTT.

The CDR3 is CASSPGLAGPRRELFF. The CDR3, as DNA: TGCGCCAGCAGCCCGGGACTAGCGGGACCCCGCCGGGAGCTGTTTTTT. The J gene is TRBJ2-2, the V gene TRBV4-1, with TRBD2 identical over 13 bases. The CDR3 is made up of 16 amino acids. The V gene's germline CDR1 is MGHRA and CDR2 YSYEKL. Unmatched junction bases numbered 8, after V lost 4 bases and J lost 9 bases.

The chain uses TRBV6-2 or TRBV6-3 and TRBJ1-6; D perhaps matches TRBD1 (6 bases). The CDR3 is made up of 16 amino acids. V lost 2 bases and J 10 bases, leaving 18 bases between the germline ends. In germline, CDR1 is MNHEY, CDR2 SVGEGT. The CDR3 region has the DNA TGTGCCAGCAGTTACCTATATGGGGGGCGGAGGTCACCCCTCCACTTT. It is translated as CASSYLYGGRRSPLHF.

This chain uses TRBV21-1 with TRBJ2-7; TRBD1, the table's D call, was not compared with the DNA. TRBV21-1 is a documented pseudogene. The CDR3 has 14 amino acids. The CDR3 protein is CASSKASGNYEQYF. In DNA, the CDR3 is TGTGCCAGCAGCAAGGCGTCAGGGAATTACGAGCAGTACTTC.

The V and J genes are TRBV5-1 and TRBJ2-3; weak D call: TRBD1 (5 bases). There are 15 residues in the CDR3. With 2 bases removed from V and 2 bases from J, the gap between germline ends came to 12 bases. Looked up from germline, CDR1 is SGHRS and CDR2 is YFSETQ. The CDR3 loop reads CASSFGEGVTDTQYF. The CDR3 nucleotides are TGCGCCAGCAGCTTCGGCGAAGGGGTCACAGATACGCAGTATTTT.

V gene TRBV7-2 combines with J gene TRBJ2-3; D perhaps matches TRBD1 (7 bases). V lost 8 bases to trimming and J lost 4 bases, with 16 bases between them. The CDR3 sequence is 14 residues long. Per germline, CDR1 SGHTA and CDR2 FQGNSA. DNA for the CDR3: TGTGCCAGCGCCCAAGGCAGGGGGGCAGATACGCAGTATTTT. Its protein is CASAQGRGADTQYF.